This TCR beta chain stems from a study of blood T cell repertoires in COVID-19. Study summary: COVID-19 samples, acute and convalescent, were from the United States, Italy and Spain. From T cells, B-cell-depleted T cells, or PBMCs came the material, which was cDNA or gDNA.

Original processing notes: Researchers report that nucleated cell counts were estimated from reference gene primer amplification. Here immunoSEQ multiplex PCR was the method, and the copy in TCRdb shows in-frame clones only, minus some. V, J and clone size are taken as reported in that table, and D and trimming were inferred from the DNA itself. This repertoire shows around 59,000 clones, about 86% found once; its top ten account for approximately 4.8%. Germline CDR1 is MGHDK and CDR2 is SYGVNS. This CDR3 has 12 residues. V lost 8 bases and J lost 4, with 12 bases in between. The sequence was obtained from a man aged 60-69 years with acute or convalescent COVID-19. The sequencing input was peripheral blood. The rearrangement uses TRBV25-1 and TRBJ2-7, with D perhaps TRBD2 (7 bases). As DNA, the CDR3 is TGTGCCAGCGGGGGGGACATTTACGAGCAGTACTTC. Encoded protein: CASGGDIYEQYF.